This is a list of T cell receptor beta chains from one sample in a study of blood T cell repertoires in COVID-19. The repertoire was sequenced with immunoSEQ multiplex PCR; TCRdb's copy has only in-frame clones and lacks some. The data hold 200,000 or so clones, with 80% to 85% observed a single time. Sequencing was performed on PBMCs or T cells enriched from blood (not recorded which). These TCRs come from a man in his forties or fifties who had recovered from COVID-19. CDR3s include the opening cysteine and the closing phenylalanine or tryptophan. A D gene is named only where the DNA matches it firmly. Rows give clone size only sometimes, using once, few, many, or a class for an expanded clone.

d_call clone_size j_call v_call cdr3_nt cdr3_aa
. few TRBJ1-5 TRBV2 TGTGCCAGCAGCTTAGGGGCCAGGAGCAATCAGCCCCAGCATTTT CASSLGARSNQPQHF
. . TRBJ1-2 TRBV6-5 TGTGCCAGCAGTTACGACAGGAGAGGCTATGGCTACACCTTC CASSYDRRGYGYTF
. . TRBJ1-1 TRBV21-1 TGTGCCAGCAGCAAAAGAGGGGGTGGGACTGAAGCTTTCTTT CASSKRGGGTEAFF
TRBD2 . TRBJ2-1 TRBV10-3 TGTGCCATCAGTGAGTCGATAGCGGGGGTGAATGAGCAGTTCTTC CAISESIAGVNEQFF
. . TRBJ1-2 TRBV7-9 TGTGCCAGCAGCCCCATCCCAGGGGACTATGGCTACACCTTC CASSPIPGDYGYTF
. . TRBJ1-5 TRBV24-1 TGTGCCACCAGTGATATAGATCAGCCCCAGCATTTT CATSDIDQPQHF
. . TRBJ1-1 TRBV10-2 TGCGCCAGCAGTGAGACGGTGAACACTGAAGCTTTCTTT CASSETVNTEAFF
. . TRBJ2-2 TRBV5-4 TGTGCCAGCAGCTTGAGCGGCCGCCCTCGGCTGTTTTTT CASSLSGRPRLFF
TRBD1 . TRBJ2-5 TRBV28 TGTGCCAGCAGTTTCTACAGGGGGCACCGCCAAGAGACCCAGTACTTC CASSFYRGHRQETQYF
. . TRBJ2-6 TRBV5-6 TGTGCCAGCAGCTTGGCCAGCTCTGGGGCCAACGTCCTGACTTTC CASSLASSGANVLTF